These T cell receptor beta chains were read from a single sample in a study of OX40 agonist ivuxolimab in advanced cancers. Sequencing was performed with immunoSEQ multiplex PCR; in TCRdb, only in-frame clones are kept and a portion is missing. The sample lists tens of thousands of clones, about 90% occurring once. Sequencing was performed on CD4+ or CD8+ T cells sorted from blood, taken in a trial of the OX40 agonist ivuxolimab. The source of these receptors is an adult with an advanced solid tumor such as melanoma, head and neck, liver or kidney cancer. Each CDR3 is given with its conserved first and last residue. D genes are given only for firm matches. For some rows the clone size is stated as once, few or many, or as a class when expanded; others skip it.

clone size: NA; CDR3 length: 13; J gene: TRBJ1-2; V gene: TRBV7-9; D gene: NA; CDR3 DNA: TGTGCCAGCAGCTTAGCAGGATCTGATGGTTACACCTTC; CDR3 protein: CASSLAGSDGYTF
clone size: NA; CDR3 length: 16; J gene: TRBJ2-1; V gene: TRBV11-1; D gene: NA; CDR3 DNA: TGTGCCAGCAGCTTAAGCGACTACGAGGGTCACAATGAGCAGTTCTTC; CDR3 protein: CASSLSDYEGHNEQFF
clone size: NA; CDR3 length: 14; J gene: TRBJ2-7; V gene: TRBV7-2; D gene: TRBD2; CDR3 DNA: TGTGCCAGCAGCCGAACGGGGGGACGTTACGAGCAGTACTTC; CDR3 protein: CASSRTGGRYEQYF
clone size: NA; CDR3 length: 14; J gene: TRBJ1-1; V gene: TRBV28; D gene: NA; CDR3 DNA: TGTGCCAGCAGCCTTCAACTCGGGGAAAAAGAAGCTTTCTTT; CDR3 protein: CASSLQLGEKEAFF
clone size: NA; CDR3 length: 14; J gene: TRBJ2-5; V gene: TRBV19; D gene: NA; CDR3 DNA: TGTGCCAGTTCTGAGGACTCCAGAACGAAGACCCAGTACTTC; CDR3 protein: CASSEDSRTKTQYF
clone size: NA; CDR3 length: 13; J gene: TRBJ2-3; V gene: TRBV9; D gene: TRBD2; CDR3 DNA: TGTGCCAGCAGCGTAGGGGACTACAATACGCAGTATTTT; CDR3 protein: CASSVGDYNTQYF
clone size: NA; CDR3 length: 17; J gene: TRBJ2-1; V gene: TRBV27; D gene: TRBD2; CDR3 DNA: TGTGCCAGCAGTCAGACTAGCGGGAGCTGGTCCTACAATGAGCAGTTCTTC; CDR3 protein: CASSQTSGSWSYNEQFF
clone size: NA; CDR3 length: 14; J gene: TRBJ2-5; V gene: TRBV2; D gene: NA; CDR3 DNA: TGTGCCAGCAGTCTTTGGACAGCCCAAGAGACCCAGTACTTC; CDR3 protein: CASSLWTAQETQYF
clone size: NA; CDR3 length: 14; J gene: TRBJ2-1; V gene: TRBV5-1; D gene: TRBD2; CDR3 DNA: TGCGCCAGCAGCCAAGGACTAGCGGGGTATGAGCAGTTCTTC; CDR3 protein: CASSQGLAGYEQFF
clone size: NA; CDR3 length: 15; J gene: TRBJ1-3; V gene: TRBV6-6; D gene: NA; CDR3 DNA: TGTGCCAGCAGTTATATGGGGGGCTCTGGAAACACCATATATTTT; CDR3 protein: CASSYMGGSGNTIYF
clone size: once; CDR3 length: 16; J gene: TRBJ1-5; V gene: TRBV28; D gene: TRBD1; CDR3 DNA: TGTGCCAGCAGCCGGGGACAGGGGGCACCGGGGCAGCCCCAGCATTTT; CDR3 protein: CASSRGQGAPGQPQHF
clone size: NA; CDR3 length: 16; J gene: TRBJ2-1; V gene: TRBV29-1; D gene: TRBD2; CDR3 DNA: TGCAGCGTTGAACCCTGGGGTAGCGGGGCCCTCAATGAGCAGTTCTTC; CDR3 protein: CSVEPWGSGALNEQFF
clone size: NA; CDR3 length: 13; J gene: TRBJ2-5; V gene: TRBV25-1; D gene: NA; CDR3 DNA: TGTGCCAGCACTCAGACAGTTGAAGAGACCCAGTACTTC; CDR3 protein: CASTQTVEETQYF
clone size: NA; CDR3 length: 13; J gene: TRBJ1-1; V gene: TRBV9; D gene: NA; CDR3 DNA: TGTGCCAGCAGCGTAGCCCCGAACACTGAAGCTTTCTTT; CDR3 protein: CASSVAPNTEAFF
clone size: NA; CDR3 length: 17; J gene: TRBJ2-3; V gene: TRBV28; D gene: NA; CDR3 DNA: TGTGCCAGCAGTTCTCCCCCTGGCAGGCTGGACACAGATACGCAGTATTTT; CDR3 protein: CASSSPPGRLDTDTQYF
clone size: NA; CDR3 length: 13; J gene: TRBJ2-7; V gene: TRBV7-8; D gene: NA; CDR3 DNA: TGTGCCAGCAGCCTCACGCCTCCCTACGAGCAGTACTTC; CDR3 protein: CASSLTPPYEQYF
clone size: NA; CDR3 length: 13; J gene: TRBJ1-2; V gene: TRBV5-1; D gene: NA; CDR3 DNA: TGCGCCAGCAGCTTGGCGGGTCTCTATGGCTACACCTTC; CDR3 protein: CASSLAGLYGYTF
clone size: NA; CDR3 length: 15; J gene: TRBJ2-3; V gene: TRBV5-8; D gene: NA; CDR3 DNA: TGTGCCAGCCGCCCTCTGTGGTCAGGGGAAGATACGCAGTATTTT; CDR3 protein: CASRPLWSGEDTQYF
clone size: NA; CDR3 length: 13; J gene: TRBJ2-5; V gene: TRBV7-8; D gene: NA; CDR3 DNA: TGTGCCAGCGACCCAGGGTCCCAAGAGACCCAGTACTTC; CDR3 protein: CASDPGSQETQYF
clone size: NA; CDR3 length: 15; J gene: TRBJ2-1; V gene: TRBV5-1; D gene: TRBD2; CDR3 DNA: TGCGCCAGCAGCCCAGGGACTAGCGGGAACAATGAGCAGTTCTTC; CDR3 protein: CASSPGTSGNNEQFF
clone size: NA; CDR3 length: 11; J gene: TRBJ1-4; V gene: TRBV6-1; D gene: NA; CDR3 DNA: TGTGCCAGCTCGGCTAATGAAAAACTGTTTTTT; CDR3 protein: CASSANEKLFF
clone size: NA; CDR3 length: 15; J gene: TRBJ1-5; V gene: TRBV28; D gene: TRBD1; CDR3 DNA: TGTGCCAGCGCTACGCCTCCGGGACAGGGTCAGTCCCAGCATTTT; CDR3 protein: CASATPPGQGQSQHF
clone size: NA; CDR3 length: 13; J gene: TRBJ2-3; V gene: TRBV5-1; D gene: NA; CDR3 DNA: TGCGCCAGCAGCTTTGTCCCTTCAGATACGCAGTATTTT; CDR3 protein: CASSFVPSDTQYF
clone size: NA; CDR3 length: 14; J gene: TRBJ2-7; V gene: TRBV6-1; D gene: TRBD1; CDR3 DNA: TGTGCCAGCAGTCGGGACAGAGTGGCCTACGAGCAGTACTTC; CDR3 protein: CASSRDRVAYEQYF
clone size: NA; CDR3 length: 12; J gene: TRBJ2-5; V gene: TRBV7-2; D gene: NA; CDR3 DNA: TGTGCCAGCAGCCTCGCCCAAGAGACCCAGTACTTC; CDR3 protein: CASSLAQETQYF
clone size: NA; CDR3 length: 12; J gene: TRBJ2-5; V gene: TRBV2; D gene: TRBD1; CDR3 DNA: TGTGCCAGCAGGGACAGGGGAGAGACCCAGTACTTC; CDR3 protein: CASRDRGETQYF
clone size: NA; CDR3 length: 16; J gene: TRBJ1-2; V gene: TRBV28; D gene: NA; CDR3 DNA: TGTGCCAGCAGTTCCCCTCCGGGAGCCGAGAAAGGATTCTACACCTTC; CDR3 protein: CASSSPPGAEKGFYTF
clone size: NA; CDR3 length: 15; J gene: TRBJ1-3; V gene: TRBV2; D gene: NA; CDR3 DNA: TGTGCCAGCAGCCTTTATCCTGAGGGTGGAAACACCATATATTTT; CDR3 protein: CASSLYPEGGNTIYF
clone size: once; CDR3 length: 18; J gene: TRBJ2-3; V gene: TRBV7-9; D gene: TRBD2; CDR3 DNA: TGTGCCAGCAGCTTAGGAACGGCGGGAGGCCGGGGCCCAGATACGCAGTATTTT; CDR3 protein: CASSLGTAGGRGPDTQYF
clone size: NA; CDR3 length: 14; J gene: TRBJ1-2; V gene: TRBV5-6; D gene: NA; CDR3 DNA: TGTGCCAGCCTTCGCGGGGCGGGCAGGGCTGGCTACACCTTC; CDR3 protein: CASLRGAGRAGYTF
clone size: NA; CDR3 length: 16; J gene: TRBJ2-7; V gene: TRBV11-2; D gene: TRBD1; CDR3 DNA: TGTGCCAGCAGCTTACGCGGGTTACAGGGGGTCTACGAGCAGTACTTC; CDR3 protein: CASSLRGLQGVYEQYF
clone size: NA; CDR3 length: 13; J gene: TRBJ1-3; V gene: TRBV2; D gene: NA; CDR3 DNA: TGTGCCAGTGTACAGGGCCCTGGAAACACCATATATTTT; CDR3 protein: CASVQGPGNTIYF
clone size: NA; CDR3 length: 11; J gene: TRBJ1-2; V gene: TRBV7-2; D gene: NA; CDR3 DNA: TGTGCCAGCAGCTCGGGACCTCTCCACACCTTC; CDR3 protein: CASSSGPLHTF
clone size: NA; CDR3 length: 14; J gene: TRBJ1-5; V gene: TRBV6-1; D gene: NA; CDR3 DNA: TGTGCCAGCATGACTCACCGAGGGGATCAGCCCCAGCATTTT; CDR3 protein: CASMTHRGDQPQHF
clone size: NA; CDR3 length: 18; J gene: TRBJ2-7; V gene: TRBV4-2; D gene: TRBD2; CDR3 DNA: TGTGCCAGCAGCCCCGGACTAGCGGGGGGTCTAGGGTCCTACGAGCAGTACTTC; CDR3 protein: CASSPGLAGGLGSYEQYF
clone size: NA; CDR3 length: 13; J gene: TRBJ1-1; V gene: TRBV2; D gene: NA; CDR3 DNA: TGTGCCAGCAGTGCATCAGGGGTCACTGAAGCTTTCTTT; CDR3 protein: CASSASGVTEAFF
clone size: NA; CDR3 length: 15; J gene: TRBJ1-5; V gene: TRBV6-5; D gene: NA; CDR3 DNA: TGTGCCAGCAGTTACTTACCGGGCCAGAATCAGCCCCAGCATTTT; CDR3 protein: CASSYLPGQNQPQHF
clone size: NA; CDR3 length: 17; J gene: TRBJ2-2; V gene: TRBV28; D gene: NA; CDR3 DNA: TGTGCCAGCAGCCCCGAGGGGGGGAGGGGTGGAGCCGGGGAGCTGTTTTTT; CDR3 protein: CASSPEGGRGGAGELFF
clone size: NA; CDR3 length: 14; J gene: TRBJ1-1; V gene: TRBV25-1; D gene: NA; CDR3 DNA: TGTGCCAGCAGTCGAGGACAGCGGAACACTGAAGCTTTCTTT; CDR3 protein: CASSRGQRNTEAFF
clone size: NA; CDR3 length: 13; J gene: TRBJ2-1; V gene: TRBV18; D gene: NA; CDR3 DNA: TGTGCCAGCTCCCCTATCCAACACAATGAGCAGTTCTTC; CDR3 protein: CASSPIQHNEQFF
clone size: NA; CDR3 length: 15; J gene: TRBJ2-4; V gene: TRBV11-3; D gene: TRBD2; CDR3 DNA: TGTGCCAGCAGCTGGAGCGGGAGTTCGGGAAACATTCAGTACTTC; CDR3 protein: CASSWSGSSGNIQYF
clone size: NA; CDR3 length: 16; J gene: TRBJ2-1; V gene: TRBV25-1; D gene: NA; CDR3 DNA: TGTGCCAGCAGCCCCTTAGGAGGGGTCCCCTACAATGAGCAGTTCTTC; CDR3 protein: CASSPLGGVPYNEQFF
clone size: NA; CDR3 length: 13; J gene: TRBJ1-5; V gene: TRBV19; D gene: NA; CDR3 DNA: TGTGCCACCAAGTGGGGGGGAAGTCAGCCCCAGCATTTT; CDR3 protein: CATKWGGSQPQHF
clone size: NA; CDR3 length: 14; J gene: TRBJ2-3; V gene: TRBV9; D gene: NA; CDR3 DNA: TGTGCCAGCAGCACATCCGGGCCCCAAGGTCCGCAGTATTTT; CDR3 protein: CASSTSGPQGPQYF
clone size: NA; CDR3 length: 13; J gene: TRBJ2-5; V gene: TRBV10-2; D gene: NA; CDR3 DNA: TGCGCCAGCAGTGATACAGGGCTGGAGACCCAGTACTTC; CDR3 protein: CASSDTGLETQYF
clone size: once; CDR3 length: 12; J gene: TRBJ1-1; V gene: TRBV19; D gene: TRBD1; CDR3 DNA: TGTGCCACCAAAGGGACAGGGGGTCGAGCTTTCTTT; CDR3 protein: CATKGTGGRAFF
clone size: NA; CDR3 length: 13; J gene: TRBJ1-1; V gene: TRBV5-4; D gene: NA; CDR3 DNA: TGTGCCAGCAGCTCCCCCGGGGGCGGTGAAGCTTTCTTT; CDR3 protein: CASSSPGGGEAFF
clone size: NA; CDR3 length: 14; J gene: TRBJ1-1; V gene: TRBV5-1; D gene: NA; CDR3 DNA: TGCGCCAGCAGCTCCCAGGCGGAGAACACTGAAGCTTTCTTT; CDR3 protein: CASSSQAENTEAFF
clone size: NA; CDR3 length: 15; J gene: TRBJ1-2; V gene: TRBV27; D gene: NA; CDR3 DNA: TGTGCCAGCAGTAGCCAGCTCAGGGAGGGACATGGCTACACCTTC; CDR3 protein: CASSSQLREGHGYTF
clone size: NA; CDR3 length: 15; J gene: TRBJ2-2; V gene: TRBV7-2; D gene: NA; CDR3 DNA: TGTGCCAGCAGCTTAGGGGGATTGGGAACCGGGGAGCTGTTTTTT; CDR3 protein: CASSLGGLGTGELFF
clone size: NA; CDR3 length: 16; J gene: TRBJ2-6; V gene: TRBV11-2; D gene: TRBD1; CDR3 DNA: TGTGCCAGCAGCCTACGACAGGGAGCTGGGGCCAACGTCCTGACTTTC; CDR3 protein: CASSLRQGAGANVLTF
clone size: NA; CDR3 length: 15; J gene: TRBJ1-2; V gene: TRBV7-8; D gene: TRBD1; CDR3 DNA: TGTGCCAGCAGCTTAGAGGGGACAGGATACTATGGCTACACCTTC; CDR3 protein: CASSLEGTGYYGYTF
clone size: few; CDR3 length: 19; J gene: TRBJ2-3; V gene: TRBV7-5; D gene: NA; CDR3 DNA: TGTGCCAGAAGCTCCGCCGGGACTAGCGTTACCACACCCACAGATACGCAGTATTTT; CDR3 protein: CARSSAGTSVTTPTDTQYF
clone size: NA; CDR3 length: 13; J gene: TRBJ2-1; V gene: TRBV6-1; D gene: NA; CDR3 DNA: TGTGCCAGCATCGTATTTCCGGGGAATGAGCAGTTCTTC; CDR3 protein: CASIVFPGNEQFF